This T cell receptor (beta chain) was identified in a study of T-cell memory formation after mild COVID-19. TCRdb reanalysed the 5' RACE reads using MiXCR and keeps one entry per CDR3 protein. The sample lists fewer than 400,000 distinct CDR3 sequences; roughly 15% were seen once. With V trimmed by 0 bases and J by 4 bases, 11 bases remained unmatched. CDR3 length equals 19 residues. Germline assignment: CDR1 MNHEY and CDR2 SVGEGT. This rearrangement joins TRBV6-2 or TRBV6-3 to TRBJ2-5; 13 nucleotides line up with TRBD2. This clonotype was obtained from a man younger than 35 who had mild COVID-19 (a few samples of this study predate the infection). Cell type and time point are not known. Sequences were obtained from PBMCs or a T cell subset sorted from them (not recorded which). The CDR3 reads CASSYSNLLAGGPLETQYF. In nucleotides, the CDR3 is TGTGCCAGCAGTTACTCGAATCTACTAGCGGGGGGGCCCTTAGAGACCCAGTACTTC.